The clone carrying this T cell receptor (beta chain) was detected only once. Profiling relied on immunoSEQ multiplex PCR, and the TCRdb table lists in-frame clones only, not all of them. The sample has around 42,000 clones; approximately 91% are singletons. This CDR3 is built from 14 residues. Germline CDR1 is PRHDT and CDR2 is FYEKMQ (reference sequence). The ends lost 5 bases at V and 6 bases at J; junction bases unmatched: 10. This sample is drawn from a study of T cell changes during pregnancy in multiple sclerosis. This sequence joins TRBV13 and TRBJ2-7, with 7 bases lining up with TRBD1. Material: CD4+ T cells from peripheral blood mononuclear cells, obtained in the second trimester of pregnancy. The clonotype comes from a female donor in good health, enrolled as a control in a pregnancy study. This CDR3 reads CASSPPGTVREQYF. CDR3 sequence (DNA): TGTGCCAGCAGCCCCCCCGGGACAGTGCGCGAGCAGTACTTC.